A selection of T cell receptor beta chains follows, all from one sample in a study of blood T cell repertoires in COVID-19. Generated by immunoSEQ multiplex PCR, the TCRdb table keeps only in-frame clones and is missing some. Among 180,000 or so clones listed, approximately 80% were seen once. The sample comprised PBMCs or T cells enriched from blood (not recorded which). The receptors here all came from a woman aged 55-69 years who had recovered from COVID-19. Each CDR3 is given with its conserved first and last residue. The D gene is left open where the match is weak. Clone size is given for some rows only: seen once, a few or many times, or a class if the clone is expanded.

-	14	TRBD1	TRBV7-2	TRBJ1-2	TGTGCCAGCAGCTTAGCGGGACAGATCTATGGCTACACCTTC	CASSLAGQIYGYTF
once	15	-	TRBV3-1/TRBV3-2	TRBJ2-2	TGTGCCAGCAGCCAGGCCACTCAGGGGTCCGGGGAGCTGTTTTTT	CASSQATQGSGELFF
-	13	-	TRBV2	TRBJ1-5	TGTGCCAGCAGTGACAGGGTTAATCAGCCCCAGCATTTT	CASSDRVNQPQHF
few	14	-	TRBV10-3	TRBJ1-4	TGTGCCATCAGTGACAGTCGGAGCAATGAAAAACTGTTTTTT	CAISDSRSNEKLFF
-	18	TRBD2	TRBV27	TRBJ2-1	TGTGCCAGCAGTTTAAATGGTTGGGGACTAGCGGGAGTCAATGAGCAGTTCTTC	CASSLNGWGLAGVNEQFF
-	17	TRBD1	TRBV30	TRBJ1-2	TGTGCCTGGGCCAGACCGGGACAGGGGGCCTCCGTAGATGGCTACACCTTC	CAWARPGQGASVDGYTF
-	14	-	TRBV2	TRBJ2-5	TGTGCCAGCAGAGAAACACCCCAGTTGGAGACCCAGTACTTC	CASRETPQLETQYF
-	11	TRBD1	TRBV30	TRBJ2-7	TGTGCCTGGGACAGGGGTTACGAGCAGTACTTC	CAWDRGYEQYF
-	17	-	TRBV29-1	TRBJ2-1	TGCAGCGTTGCCCTTTTGGTTGGACAGTGGATCGGGAATGAGCAGTTCTTC	CSVALLVGQWIGNEQFF
-	14	TRBD1	TRBV2	TRBJ2-7	TGTGCCAGCAACGGACAGGGGGCCCCGTACGAGCAGTACTTC	CASNGQGAPYEQYF
-	12	-	TRBV6-5	TRBJ2-3	TGTGCCAGCAGACACATCTCAGATACGCAGTATTTT	CASRHISDTQYF
-	14	TRBD2	TRBV30	TRBJ2-1	TGTGCCGGTAGACTAGCGGGGGAATACAATGAGCAGTTCTTC	CAGRLAGEYNEQFF
-	14	-	TRBV5-4	TRBJ2-3	TGTGCCAGCAGCTTTGAACTATTCACAGATACGCAGTATTTT	CASSFELFTDTQYF
-	14	-	TRBV30	TRBJ1-2	TGTGCCTTCTCGCCCGGAGGAGTGTTAGATGGCTACACCTTC	CAFSPGGVLDGYTF
-	13	-	TRBV9	TRBJ2-7	TGTGCCAGCAGCGTGCGTCAGGGAGGCGAGCAGTACTTC	CASSVRQGGEQYF
few	13	TRBD1	TRBV7-3	TRBJ1-1	TGTGCCAGCAGCTGGGGACAGGGGGGTGAAGCTTTCTTT	CASSWGQGGEAFF
-	13	-	TRBV27	TRBJ1-5	TGTGCCAGCAGTACAGGGCGTAAGCAGCCCCAGCATTTT	CASSTGRKQPQHF
-	18	-	TRBV21-1	TRBJ1-1	TGTGCCAGCAGCAGAGGACGACAGGGGGGGAACATGAACACTGAAGCTTTCTTT	CASSRGRQGGNMNTEAFF
-	12	-	TRBV3-1/TRBV3-2	TRBJ2-5	TGTGCCAGCAGCCAAGGTCCGGAGACCCAGTACTTC	CASSQGPETQYF
-	16	-	TRBV5-4	TRBJ2-7	TGTGCCAGCAGCTTGGGAGGCTCGGGACAAAGCTACGAGCAGTACTTC	CASSLGGSGQSYEQYF
-	17	TRBD1	TRBV7-8	TRBJ2-2	TGTGCCAGCAGCTCGAGGACAGGGAAAGTTGCCACCGGGGAGCTGTTTTTT	CASSSRTGKVATGELFF
-	14	TRBD1	TRBV5-1	TRBJ2-5	TGCGCCAGCAGCGCGGGTAGGGGGCGGGAGACCCAGTACTTC	CASSAGRGRETQYF
-	12	TRBD1	TRBV5-1	TRBJ1-2	TGCGCCAGCAGCTCAACCACAGGGGGTAGGACCTTC	CASSSTTGGRTF
-	15	TRBD1	TRBV6-5	TRBJ1-2	TGTGCCAGCACCCGAATCGACAGGGCGAACTATGGCTACACCTTC	CASTRIDRANYGYTF
few	15	TRBD1	TRBV6-2/TRBV6-3	TRBJ1-5	TGTGCCAGCAGTTGGACAGGGGGCGGCAATCAGCCCCAGCATTTT	CASSWTGGGNQPQHF
-	16	-	TRBV5-4	TRBJ1-3	TGTGCCAGCAGCCCCGGACAGTCTCGCTCTGGAAACACCATATATTTT	CASSPGQSRSGNTIYF
-	13	-	TRBV10-1	TRBJ2-3	TGCGCCAGCAGTCGGGACTCCACAGATACGCAGTATTTT	CASSRDSTDTQYF
-	13	TRBD1	TRBV28	TRBJ1-1	TGTGCCAGCAGTCAGACAGGGTGGAGGTCTGCTTTCTTT	CASSQTGWRSAFF
-	14	TRBD2	TRBV6-5	TRBJ2-1	TGTGCCAGCAGCCCGACGACTAGCGGGGGGTTTCAGTTCTTC	CASSPTTSGGFQFF
-	14	TRBD1	TRBV28	TRBJ1-1	TGTGCCAGCAGTTCGACAGGGTCGGATTTATCGGCTTTCTTT	CASSSTGSDLSAFF
-	15	TRBD1	TRBV3-1/TRBV3-2	TRBJ2-7	TGTGCCAGCAGCCAAGAATGGGACAGGTCCTACGAGCAGTACTTC	CASSQEWDRSYEQYF
few	12	TRBD1	TRBV29-1	TRBJ1-2	TGCAGCGCATCACAGGGGGCACATGGCTACACCTTC	CSASQGAHGYTF
-	15	-	TRBV5-5	TRBJ1-5	TGTGCCAGCAGCTTGGTGGTCGGTGGCAATCAGCCCCAGCATTTT	CASSLVVGGNQPQHF
-	14	TRBD1	TRBV19	TRBJ2-7	TGTGCCAGTAGTATAGATGGACAGGTTTACGAGCAGTACTTC	CASSIDGQVYEQYF
-	11	-	TRBV30	TRBJ2-7	TGTGCCTGGAGTGACAGGAACGAGCAGTACTTC	CAWSDRNEQYF
-	13	-	TRBV5-3	TRBJ1-5	TGTGCCCAGACGGAGTATAGCAATCAGCCCCAGCATTTT	CAQTEYSNQPQHF
-	16	TRBD1	TRBV3-1/TRBV3-2	TRBJ2-1	TGTGCCAGCAGCCAAGATCTCGGACAGGGGGGTAATGAGCAGTTCTTC	CASSQDLGQGGNEQFF
few	15	TRBD2	TRBV10-2	TRBJ2-1	TGCGCCAGCAGTGGTTACGCTAGCGGAAACAATGAGCAGTTCTTC	CASSGYASGNNEQFF
-	12	-	TRBV2	TRBJ1-2	TGTGCCAGCGCGCAGGTTATATATGGCTACACCTTC	CASAQVIYGYTF
-	14	-	TRBV4-1	TRBJ1-3	TGCGCCAGCAGCCCCCTGCGACTCGGAAACACCATATATTTT	CASSPLRLGNTIYF
-	14	-	TRBV6-1	TRBJ1-1	TGTGCCAGCAGTGAGGTTTGGGGGGGCACTGAAGCTTTCTTT	CASSEVWGGTEAFF
-	14	TRBD1	TRBV6-5	TRBJ1-2	TGTGCCAGCAGCCCGGGACAGGGTCTGCGTGGCTACACCTTC	CASSPGQGLRGYTF
-	16	TRBD2	TRBV9	TRBJ2-3	TGTGCCAGCAGCGTAGGGACTAGCGGGTCGACAGATACGCAGTATTTT	CASSVGTSGSTDTQYF
-	14	TRBD1	TRBV5-1	TRBJ2-3	TGCGCCAGCAGGGACAGGGCTGGCACAGATACGCAGTATTTT	CASRDRAGTDTQYF